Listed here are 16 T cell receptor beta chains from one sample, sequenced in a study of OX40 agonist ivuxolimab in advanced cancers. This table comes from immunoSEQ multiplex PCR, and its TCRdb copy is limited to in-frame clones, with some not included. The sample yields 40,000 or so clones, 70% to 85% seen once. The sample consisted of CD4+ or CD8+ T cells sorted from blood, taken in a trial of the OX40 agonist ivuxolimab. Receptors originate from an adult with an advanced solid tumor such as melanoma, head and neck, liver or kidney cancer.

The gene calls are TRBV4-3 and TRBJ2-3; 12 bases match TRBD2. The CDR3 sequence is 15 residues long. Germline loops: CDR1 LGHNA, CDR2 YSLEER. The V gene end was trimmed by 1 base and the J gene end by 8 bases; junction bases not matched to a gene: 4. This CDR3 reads CASSQALAGGGTQYF. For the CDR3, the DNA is TGCGCCAGCAGCCAAGCACTAGCGGGAGGTGGTACGCAGTATTTT.

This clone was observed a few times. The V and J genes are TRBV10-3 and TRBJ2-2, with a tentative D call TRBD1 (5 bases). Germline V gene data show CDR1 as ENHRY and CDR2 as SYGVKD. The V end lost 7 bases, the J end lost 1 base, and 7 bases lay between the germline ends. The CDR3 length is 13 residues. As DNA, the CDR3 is TGTGCCATCAAAGACAGGAACACCGGGGAGCTGTTTTTT. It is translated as CAIKDRNTGELFF.

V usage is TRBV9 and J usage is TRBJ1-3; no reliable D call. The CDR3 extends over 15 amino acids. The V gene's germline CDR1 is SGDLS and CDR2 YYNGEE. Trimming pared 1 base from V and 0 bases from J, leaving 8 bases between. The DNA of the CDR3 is TGTGCCAGCAGCGTACGACTGGGCTCTGGAAACACCATATATTTT. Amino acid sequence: CASSVRLGSGNTIYF.

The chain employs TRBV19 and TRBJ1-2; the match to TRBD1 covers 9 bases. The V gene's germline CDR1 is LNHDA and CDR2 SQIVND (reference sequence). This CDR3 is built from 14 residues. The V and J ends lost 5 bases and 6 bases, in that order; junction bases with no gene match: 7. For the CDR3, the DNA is TGTGCCAGTAGTTACGGACAGGGGTTTGATGGCTACACCTTC. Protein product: CASSYGQGFDGYTF.

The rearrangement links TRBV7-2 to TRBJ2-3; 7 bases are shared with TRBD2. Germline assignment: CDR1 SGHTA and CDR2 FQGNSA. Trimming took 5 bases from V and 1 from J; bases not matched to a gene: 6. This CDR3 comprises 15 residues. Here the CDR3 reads CASSAQRGRTDTQYF. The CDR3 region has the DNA TGTGCCAGCAGCGCCCAGCGGGGTCGCACAGATACGCAGTATTTT.

This CDR3 is CATCGIRGISLNTEAFF. For the CDR3, the DNA is TGTGCCACCTGCGGAATCCGAGGGATCTCGCTGAACACTGAAGCTTTCTTT. This chain connects TRBV28 to TRBJ1-1; D gene uncertain. Trimming cost V 10 bases and J 0 bases, with 24 bases left between them. Germline CDR1 is MDHEN and CDR2 is SYDVKM. CDR3 length: 17 residues.

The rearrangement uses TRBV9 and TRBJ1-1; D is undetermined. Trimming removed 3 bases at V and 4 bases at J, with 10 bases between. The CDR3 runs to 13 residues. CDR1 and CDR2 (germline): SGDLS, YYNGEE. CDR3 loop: CASSARSGTEAFF. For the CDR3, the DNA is TGTGCCAGCAGCGCTAGATCCGGCACTGAAGCTTTCTTT.

As DNA, the CDR3 is TGTGCCAGCAGTGAAGGGAATCCGCTATCCTACGAGCAGTACTTC. Translation: CASSEGNPLSYEQYF. The rearrangement uses TRBV6-1 and TRBJ2-7, with D unclear. Looked up from germline, CDR1 is MNHNS and CDR2 is SASEGT. V lost 1 base and J lost 1, with 11 bases in between. This CDR3 is built from 15 residues.

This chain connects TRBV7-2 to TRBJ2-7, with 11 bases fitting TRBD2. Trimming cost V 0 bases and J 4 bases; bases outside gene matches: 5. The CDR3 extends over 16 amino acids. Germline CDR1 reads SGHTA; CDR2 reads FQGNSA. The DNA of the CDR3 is TGTGCCAGCAGCTTAGCCACCGGGACTAGCGGTTACGAGCAGTACTTC. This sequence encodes CASSLATGTSGYEQYF.

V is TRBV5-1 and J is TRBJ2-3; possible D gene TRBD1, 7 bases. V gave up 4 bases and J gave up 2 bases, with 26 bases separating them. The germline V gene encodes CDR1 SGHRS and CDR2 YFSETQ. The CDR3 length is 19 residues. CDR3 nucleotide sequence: TGCGCCAGCAGCAGCAAGAGGGGGGAATGGGACAGCTTCACAGATACGCAGTATTTT. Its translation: CASSSKRGEWDSFTDTQYF. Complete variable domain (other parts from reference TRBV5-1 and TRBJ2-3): KAGVTQTPRYLIKTRGQQVTLSCSPISGHRSVSWYQQTPGQGLQFLFEYFSETQRNKGNFPGRFSGRQFSNSRSEMNVSTLELGDSALYLCASSSKRGEWDSFTDTQYFGPGTRLTVL.

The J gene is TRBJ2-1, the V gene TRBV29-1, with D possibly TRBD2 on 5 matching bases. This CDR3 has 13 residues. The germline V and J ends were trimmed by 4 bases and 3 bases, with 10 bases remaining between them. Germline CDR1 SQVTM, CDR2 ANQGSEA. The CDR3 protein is CSVAGGHYNEQFF. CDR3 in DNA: TGCAGCGTTGCTGGCGGGCACTACAATGAGCAGTTCTTC.

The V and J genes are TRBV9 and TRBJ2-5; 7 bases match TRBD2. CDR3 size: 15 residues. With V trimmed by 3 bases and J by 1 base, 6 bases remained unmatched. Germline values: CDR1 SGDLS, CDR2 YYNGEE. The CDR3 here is CASSAGLVGQETQYF. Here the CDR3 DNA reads TGTGCCAGCAGCGCAGGACTAGTTGGCCAAGAGACCCAGTACTTC.

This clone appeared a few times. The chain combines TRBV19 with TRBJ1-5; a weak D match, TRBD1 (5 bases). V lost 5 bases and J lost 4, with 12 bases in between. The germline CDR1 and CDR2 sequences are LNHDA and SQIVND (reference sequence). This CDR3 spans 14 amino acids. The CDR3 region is CASSVGTGNQPQHF. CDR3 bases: TGTGCCAGTAGTGTTGGGACGGGTAATCAGCCCCAGCATTTT.

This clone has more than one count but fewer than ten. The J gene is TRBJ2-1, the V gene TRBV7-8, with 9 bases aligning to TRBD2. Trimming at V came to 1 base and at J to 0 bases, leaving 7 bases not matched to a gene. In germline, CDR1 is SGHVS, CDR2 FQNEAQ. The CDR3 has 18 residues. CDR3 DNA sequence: TGTGCCAGCAGCTTAGGATTAGCGGGGGAGAGCTCCTACAATGAGCAGTTCTTC. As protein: CASSLGLAGESSYNEQFF.

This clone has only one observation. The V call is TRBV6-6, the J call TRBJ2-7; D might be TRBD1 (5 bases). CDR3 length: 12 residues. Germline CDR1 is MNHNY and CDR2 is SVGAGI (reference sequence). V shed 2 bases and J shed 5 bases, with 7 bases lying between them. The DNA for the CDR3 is TGTGCCAGCAGTTACCCAGGGCACGAGCAGTACTTC. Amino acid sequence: CASSYPGHEQYF.

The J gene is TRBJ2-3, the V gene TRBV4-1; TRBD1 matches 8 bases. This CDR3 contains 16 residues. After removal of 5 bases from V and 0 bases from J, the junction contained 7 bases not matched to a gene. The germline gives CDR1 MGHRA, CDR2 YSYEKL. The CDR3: CASSTRTGTSTDTQYF. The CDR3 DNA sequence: TGCGCCAGCAGCACCCGGACAGGGACTAGCACAGATACGCAGTATTTT.